This T cell receptor (beta chain) was sequenced for a study of blood T cells in healthy people across ages. The V and J ends lost 7 bases and 4 bases respectively, with 8 bases between them. Per germline, CDR1 MNHEY and CDR2 SVGEGT. The CDR3 loop spans 12 amino acids. The second PCR ran 7 to 11 cycles with a sample-barcoded 5' primer and J-beta primers. TCRdb independently ran MiXCR on the 5' RACE reads; one entry per CDR3 protein. There are around 1.5 million distinct CDR3 sequences in the sample; roughly 64% occur only once, and over 6.5% lies in the top ten. The table lists this clonotype with a few counts.

This TCR derives from a man younger than 35 in good health. The chain carries TRBV6-2 or TRBV6-3 and TRBJ2-1; no clear D. The sample was blood. The CDR3 reads CASKIGYNEQFF. CDR3 nucleotides: TGTGCCAGCAAGATCGGTTACAATGAGCAGTTCTTC.